This is a list of T cell receptor beta chains from one sample in a study of graft-versus-host responses after intestinal transplantation. Their cognate antigens are unknown. Clones were sequenced by immunoSEQ multiplex PCR, and TCRdb holds only the in-frame ones, with some missing. The sample gives about 96,000 clones, roughly 92% of which show up once; about 0.29% is in the top ten. Material: unstimulated CD4+ T cells sorted from spleen or lymph node cells, obtained before intestinal transplant. All receptors come from a human donor who received an intestinal transplant. The CDR3 runs from the conserved cysteine through the conserved F or W. D genes are given only for firm matches. Size values are once, few and many counts, or a class for expanded clones, and some rows have none.

DNA | CDR3 | size | J | V | D
TGTGCCAGTAGTATGGAGATAGCGGGAGATGGTACTCCAGATACGCAGTATTTT | CASSMEIAGDGTPDTQYF | . | TRBJ2-3 | TRBV19 | TRBD2
TGTGCCAGCAGCGTAGCTGTGGAGAGCTCCTACAATGAGCAGTTCTTC | CASSVAVESSYNEQFF | . | TRBJ2-1 | TRBV9 | .
TGTGCCAGCAGAATAGGGGACCCAAGGGGGAAACTGTTTTTT | CASRIGDPRGKLFF | few | TRBJ1-4 | TRBV6-1 | .
TGTGCCAGCAGCACAGCCGGGACAGGGGCTCTCGAGCAGTACTTC | CASSTAGTGALEQYF | . | TRBJ2-7 | TRBV6-6 | TRBD1
TGTGCCAGACCGCCCGGACAGGGGGCTTCTGGGGCCAACGTCCTGACTTTC | CARPPGQGASGANVLTF | once | TRBJ2-6 | TRBV27 | TRBD1
TGTGCCAGCAGTTACGCAGGGACCTATGGCTACACCTTC | CASSYAGTYGYTF | . | TRBJ1-2 | TRBV6-5 | .
TGTGCCAGCAGCTTAGCCGGGGACAGGGCTTATAGCAATCAGCCCCAGCATTTT | CASSLAGDRAYSNQPQHF | once | TRBJ1-5 | TRBV7-7 | TRBD1
TGTGCCAGCAGCTACGACCCGGGACTCAAAAATCAGCCCCAGCATTTT | CASSYDPGLKNQPQHF | . | TRBJ1-5 | TRBV7-8 | .
TGTGCCAGCAGCTTAGCGATCCGCGGGAGTAGGCATGAGCAGTTCTTC | CASSLAIRGSRHEQFF | . | TRBJ2-1 | TRBV7-2 | TRBD2
TGTGCCAGCAGCCGTCGACAGCTCTACGAGCAGTACTTC | CASSRRQLYEQYF | . | TRBJ2-7 | TRBV14 | .
TGTGCCAGCAGTTCTCGGGAAGGAGGAAACACCATATATTTT | CASSSREGGNTIYF | . | TRBJ1-3 | TRBV6-5 | .
TGTGCCAGCAGCTTGCCCCGGACTAGCGCCCCTATGGACGAGCAGTACTTC | CASSLPRTSAPMDEQYF | . | TRBJ2-7 | TRBV7-3 | TRBD2
TGTGCCAGCAGCGTAGATGTGGAAGAGGGTTCCAGCCTCTACAATGAGCAGTTCTTC | CASSVDVEEGSSLYNEQFF | . | TRBJ2-1 | TRBV9 | .
TGCGCCAGCAGCCTGGGGGGGCGAGTTGCGTCGGACACTGAAGCTTTCTTT | CASSLGGRVASDTEAFF | . | TRBJ1-1 | TRBV5-1 | .
TGTGCCAGCAGCCGAGGGACTAGAGATACGCAGTATTTT | CASSRGTRDTQYF | . | TRBJ2-3 | TRBV9 | TRBD2
TGCGCCAGCAGCCAAGACAGAAACTATGGCTACACCTTC | CASSQDRNYGYTF | . | TRBJ1-2 | TRBV4-1 | .
TGCAGCGTTTCTTACTCTGGGGCCAACGTCCTGACTTTC | CSVSYSGANVLTF | . | TRBJ2-6 | TRBV29-1 | .
TGCGCCAGCAGTCAATGCCAGAAAAAGCGGGTCCAAGAGACCCAGTACTTC | CASSQCQKKRVQETQYF | . | TRBJ2-5 | TRBV23-1 | .
TGCGCCAGCAGCTTTACTGGCAGGTACTACGAGCAGTACTTC | CASSFTGRYYEQYF | few | TRBJ2-7 | TRBV5-1 | .
TGTGCCAGCAGCTTGGAAAGGGTGGGCTACGAGCAGTACTTC | CASSLERVGYEQYF | . | TRBJ2-7 | TRBV5-4 | .
TGCAGCGTTTGGACCGGGCTAGCGGGATTCGACGAGCAGTACTTC | CSVWTGLAGFDEQYF | . | TRBJ2-7 | TRBV29-1 | TRBD2
TGTGCCAGCAGCTTAGTTCGCGGGCTTACCTACAATGAGCAGTTCTTC | CASSLVRGLTYNEQFF | once | TRBJ2-1 | TRBV7-8 | .
TGTGCCAGCAGTTTATCGACCCGAGGTTGGAACACAGATACGCAGTATTTT | CASSLSTRGWNTDTQYF | . | TRBJ2-3 | TRBV27 | .
TGTGCCAGCAGCGTAGAGGGGGTGCAGGGCAATGAGCAGTTCTTC | CASSVEGVQGNEQFF | once | TRBJ2-1 | TRBV9 | .
TGCGCCAGCAGCTCAGAGGGACCCCCCTCCTACGAGCAGTACTTC | CASSSEGPPSYEQYF | . | TRBJ2-7 | TRBV5-1 | .
TGTGCCAGCAGCCCTAGGGGGATGAGGGTGTACAATGAGCAGTTCTTC | CASSPRGMRVYNEQFF | . | TRBJ2-1 | TRBV5-5 | .
TGTGCCAGCAGCCCCAATTACGGGACGGCATACAATGAGCAGTTCTTC | CASSPNYGTAYNEQFF | . | TRBJ2-1 | TRBV7-3 | .
TGTGCCTGGAGTGGGTCTGGGACTGGGGCCAACGTCCTGACTTTC | CAWSGSGTGANVLTF | . | TRBJ2-6 | TRBV30 | .
TGTGCCAGCAGCCAGAGAATGGGAATCACGGGAGAGAGCACAGATACGCAGTATTTT | CASSQRMGITGESTDTQYF | . | TRBJ2-3 | TRBV4-2 | .
TGTGCCAGCACCAAAGACAGGGGGGCCTACGAGCAGTACTTC | CASTKDRGAYEQYF | once | TRBJ2-7 | TRBV27 | TRBD1
TGTGCCAGCAGCTTTCTCACAGGGGGCGCAAGGGCTGAAGCTTTCTTT | CASSFLTGGARAEAFF | . | TRBJ1-1 | TRBV14 | TRBD1
TGTGCCAGCAGTAGCACAGGGTACAATGAGCAGTTCTTC | CASSSTGYNEQFF | few | TRBJ2-1 | TRBV6-5 | .
TGTGCCAGTGGAATTCAGGACGCAGATACGCAGTATTTT | CASGIQDADTQYF | . | TRBJ2-3 | TRBV19 | .
TGTGCCAGCCAGGAATCCTATGCCTATGGCTACACCTTC | CASQESYAYGYTF | . | TRBJ1-2 | TRBV2 | .
TGTGCCAGCAGCTCGGACAGGGGAGATACGCAGTATTTT | CASSSDRGDTQYF | . | TRBJ2-3 | TRBV21-1 | .
TGTGCCACCAGCAGTGGGACAGGAATCTCTGAAGCTTTCTTT | CATSSGTGISEAFF | . | TRBJ1-1 | TRBV15 | TRBD1
TGTGCCAGCAGCACTAGCGGGAGGGCCCACTACGAGCAGTACTTC | CASSTSGRAHYEQYF | . | TRBJ2-7 | TRBV7-9 | TRBD2
TGCGCCAGCCGGGCAGACCAAGAGACCCAGTACTTC | CASRADQETQYF | . | TRBJ2-5 | TRBV5-1 | .
TGCGCCAGCAGCTTGGAACAGGGGGGTGCTCTCTCCTACGAGCAGTACTTC | CASSLEQGGALSYEQYF | . | TRBJ2-7 | TRBV5-1 | TRBD1
TGTGCCAGCAGATTGGGACAGGGGGGCTATCAGCCCCAGCATTTT | CASRLGQGGYQPQHF | . | TRBJ1-5 | TRBV28 | TRBD1
TGCGCCAGCAGCTATTATAGCGGGAGGGCATCTAAAGCGGGCCGAACCTACAATGAGCAGTTCTTC | CASSYYSGRASKAGRTYNEQFF | . | TRBJ2-1 | TRBV5-1 | TRBD2
TGTGCCATCAGTGAAAGGGCACCAAATCAGCCCCAGCATTTT | CAISERAPNQPQHF | . | TRBJ1-5 | TRBV10-3 | .
TGTGCCAGCTGGGGCGAGCGGGAGGGGACCGGGGAGCTGTTTTTT | CASWGEREGTGELFF | . | TRBJ2-2 | TRBV28 | TRBD2
TGTGCCAGCAGGGCATTGTCCGGCACAGATACGCAGTATTTT | CASRALSGTDTQYF | . | TRBJ2-3 | TRBV7-2 | .
TGTGCCAGCAGCCCAGCTAGCGGGAGCTCTACGCAGTATTTT | CASSPASGSSTQYF | . | TRBJ2-3 | TRBV7-9 | TRBD2
TGTGCCAGCAGCGTAGAGAGTACGGCTAACTATGGCTACACCTTC | CASSVESTANYGYTF | . | TRBJ1-2 | TRBV9 | .
TGCGCCAGCAGCAGAGGGACAGTTGGGTCCTACAATGAGCAGTTCTTC | CASSRGTVGSYNEQFF | . | TRBJ2-1 | TRBV5-1 | TRBD1
TGTGCCTGGAGGGCAGGAGGGACCGGGGAGCTGTTTTTT | CAWRAGGTGELFF | . | TRBJ2-2 | TRBV30 | .
TGTGCCAGTAGTATAGATTGGGGGAGGGCGACAGATACGCAGTATTTT | CASSIDWGRATDTQYF | . | TRBJ2-3 | TRBV19 | TRBD2